A selection of T cell receptor beta chains follows, all from one sample in a study of T cell responses to AZD1222 COVID-19 vaccine. TCRdb's table, derived via immunoSEQ multiplex PCR, lists solely in-frame clones and lacks some. The sample has about 170,000 clones, roughly 92% seen once. The source material was peripheral blood, sampled on day 0 of AZD1222 vaccination. The source is an adult in good health. Each CDR3 is given with its conserved first and last residue. The order of the fields is J gene, clone size, V gene, D gene, CDR3 DNA, CDR3 protein. The D gene is left open where the match is weak. Some rows mark clone size as missing; the rest say once, few, many or name a class of expanded clone.

>TRBJ1-2|.|TRBV5-1|.
TGCGCCAGCAGCAGGGACATTTTCTATGGCTACACCTTC
CASSRDIFYGYTF
>TRBJ1-3|.|TRBV5-8|TRBD1
TGTGCCAGCAGCTTGGAACAGGGGTCAAGCTCTGGAAACACCATATATTTT
CASSLEQGSSSGNTIYF
>TRBJ1-5|.|TRBV3-1/TRBV3-2|TRBD1
TGTGCCAGCAGCCCCGGCCCCGGGACAGGGATGATTCTTAGCAATCAGCCCCAGCATTTT
CASSPGPGTGMILSNQPQHF
>TRBJ2-3|.|TRBV18|TRBD2
TGTGCCAGCTCACCGCGCGGGAGGAGGGGCACAGATACGCAGTATTTT
CASSPRGRRGTDTQYF
>TRBJ1-1|.|TRBV6-2/TRBV6-3|.
TGTGCCAGCAGTTACTCGAGGTCAATGAACACTGAAGCTTTCTTT
CASSYSRSMNTEAFF
>TRBJ1-6|.|TRBV6-1|.
TGTGCCAGCAGGGAAGGTGGTTCCTATAATTCACCCCTCCACTTT
CASREGGSYNSPLHF
>TRBJ2-7|once|TRBV27|TRBD2
TGTGCCAGCAGGGTAGCGGGAGGGCCTCTCGAGCAGTACTTC
CASRVAGGPLEQYF
>TRBJ2-5|.|TRBV9|.
TGTGCCAGCAGCGTAGATCGAGGATCGCAAGAGACCCAGTACTTC
CASSVDRGSQETQYF
>TRBJ1-5|few|TRBV6-1|TRBD1
TGTGCCAGCAGTGATGACAGGGGAGGCCATAGCAATCAGCCCCAGCATTTT
CASSDDRGGHSNQPQHF
>TRBJ2-2|few|TRBV6-5|.
TGTGCCAGCAGTTACCGTCGGTCCGGGGAGCTGTTTTTT
CASSYRRSGELFF
>TRBJ1-2|many|TRBV10-2|.
TGCGCCAGCAGTGAACTGGGGGCGGGCGCATATGGCTACACCTTC
CASSELGAGAYGYTF
>TRBJ1-5|.|TRBV19|.
TGTGCCAGTAGTATAGGGGGCAGCCGCAATCAGCCCCAGCATTTT
CASSIGGSRNQPQHF
>TRBJ1-5|.|TRBV19|.
TGTGCCAGTAGTATAAGCGATAGCAATCAGCCCCAGCATTTT
CASSISDSNQPQHF
>TRBJ1-1|once|TRBV27|.
TGTGCCAGCAGACGGACGGTAAACACTGAAGCTTTCTTT
CASRRTVNTEAFF
>TRBJ1-1|.|TRBV30|.
TGTGCCTGGAGTGTTTCCGCGAACACTGAAGCTTTCTTT
CAWSVSANTEAFF
>TRBJ2-5|.|TRBV18|.
TGTGCCAGCTCACCAAGTATAAGGAGGGGGGAGACCCAGTACTTC
CASSPSIRRGETQYF
>TRBJ2-5|.|TRBV5-1|TRBD2
TGCGCCAGCAGCTTGGCGGGCGGGAGGGCCTTGAAGACCCAGTACTTC
CASSLAGGRALKTQYF
>TRBJ1-6|.|TRBV6-2/TRBV6-3|TRBD1
TGTGCCAGCAGTTACGGGGACGGGACAGGCCCTTTGGCCCTCCACTTT
CASSYGDGTGPLALHF
>TRBJ2-1|.|TRBV7-2|TRBD2
TGTGCCAGCAGCGCCAGAGGACTAGCGGGGAGCTCCTACAATGAGCAGTTCTTC
CASSARGLAGSSYNEQFF
>TRBJ1-1|.|TRBV18|.
TGTGCCAGCTCTCGCAACCCCGAAACTGAAGCTTTCTTT
CASSRNPETEAFF
>TRBJ1-2|.|TRBV24-1|TRBD1
TGTGCCACCAGTGACTCCGGGACAGAGGGTGGCTACACCTTC
CATSDSGTEGGYTF
>TRBJ2-5|.|TRBV3-1/TRBV3-2|TRBD1
TGTGCCAGCAGCCATTCTTCACAGGGGCTCGAGACCCAGTACTTC
CASSHSSQGLETQYF
>TRBJ2-7|once|TRBV7-9|TRBD2
TGTGCCAGCAGCCCACCGGGACTACAAAGTCCCTTCGAGCAGTACTTC
CASSPPGLQSPFEQYF
>TRBJ1-2|once|TRBV30|.
TGTGCCTGGAGTGTAGGGACTACCCTACAGAACTATGGCTACACCTTC
CAWSVGTTLQNYGYTF
>TRBJ1-1|.|TRBV6-6|.
TGTGCCAGCAGTTACGGACTGGGGCGGACTGAAGCTTTCTTT
CASSYGLGRTEAFF
>TRBJ2-3|.|TRBV7-8|.
TGTGCCAGCAGCTTAGGGTTGACAGCTGACACAGATACGCAGTATTTT
CASSLGLTADTDTQYF
>TRBJ2-1|.|TRBV11-3|.
TGTGCCAGCAGCCCTTTTGGGGGATCCGACAATGAGCAGTTCTTC
CASSPFGGSDNEQFF
>TRBJ1-2|once|TRBV12-3/TRBV12-4|TRBD1
TGTGCCAGCAGCACAGGGGCCTATGGCTACACCTTC
CASSTGAYGYTF
>TRBJ1-4|once|TRBV27|.
TGTGCCAGCAGACGTAAGGGTAGCGAAAAACTGTTTTTT
CASRRKGSEKLFF
>TRBJ1-1|.|TRBV23-1|TRBD1
TGCGCCAGCATTCAGGGACAGGGGGTACGGACTGAAGCTTTCTTT
CASIQGQGVRTEAFF
>TRBJ1-2|.|TRBV21-1|.
TGTGCCAGCAGCAAAGTGGGCGAAACTAACTATGGCTACACCTTC
CASSKVGETNYGYTF
>TRBJ1-1|.|TRBV9|.
TGTGCCAGTGCGGTGGGAGATCTGAACACTGAAGCTTTCTTT
CASAVGDLNTEAFF
>TRBJ1-6|.|TRBV30|TRBD1
TGTGCCTGGAGTATGACAGGGTTTGATTCACCCCTCCACTTT
CAWSMTGFDSPLHF
>TRBJ2-6|few|TRBV7-9|.
TGTGCCAGCAGCTTAGTTTCGGGGGCCAACGTCCTGACTTTC
CASSLVSGANVLTF
>TRBJ2-7|.|TRBV25-1|TRBD1
TGTGCCAGCAGCGAGACAGGGCCCTACGAGCAGTACTTC
CASSETGPYEQYF
>TRBJ1-5|.|TRBV19|.
TGTGCCAGTAGTGATACCATGACCGGAGGGGCAAAGGGTCAGCCCCAGCATTTT
CASSDTMTGGAKGQPQHF
>TRBJ1-2|.|TRBV28|.
TGTGCCAGCGGGGGGACATCCTATGGCTACACCTTC
CASGGTSYGYTF
>TRBJ2-2|.|TRBV24-1|TRBD1
TGTGCCACCAGAGCGACAGGGGAAACCGGGGAGCTGTTTTTT
CATRATGETGELFF
>TRBJ1-2|.|TRBV19|.
TGTGCCAGTAGTTCAGGGGTCTATGGCTACACCTTC
CASSSGVYGYTF
>TRBJ1-4|.|TRBV27|TRBD1
TGTGCCAGCAGTATACAGGGGGCGGGTGGAAAACTGTTTTTT
CASSIQGAGGKLFF
>TRBJ2-1|once|TRBV5-1|TRBD1
TGCGCCAGCAGCTTGCTGGACAGGGGGTACAATGAGCAGTTCTTC
CASSLLDRGYNEQFF
>TRBJ1-1|.|TRBV19|.
TGTGCCAGTAGTCCTTTACCTGGGCAGATGAACACTGAAGCTTTCTTT
CASSPLPGQMNTEAFF
>TRBJ2-7|.|TRBV6-5|TRBD2
TGTGCCAGCAGTTACCAAGCGGGAGGGCCGGAAGAGCAGTACTTC
CASSYQAGGPEEQYF
>TRBJ2-2|.|TRBV6-5|.
TGTGCCATCGCCGGGACCGGGAACACCGGGGAGCTGTTTTTT
CAIAGTGNTGELFF
>TRBJ2-3|once|TRBV11-2|TRBD1
TGTGCCAGCAGCTTAGGGACAGGGGGTACAGATACGCAGTATTTT
CASSLGTGGTDTQYF
>TRBJ2-4|few|TRBV27|.
TGTGCCAGATCCCTAGCCAAAAACATTCAGTACTTC
CARSLAKNIQYF
>TRBJ1-5|.|TRBV14|.
TGTGCCAGCAGCCAAGATGGACGCTCAGCCCAGCATTTT
CASSQDGRSAQHF
>TRBJ1-6|.|TRBV2|TRBD1
TGTGCCAGCAGGAAGGCGACAGGGAGCCAGTCGCCCCTCCACTTT
CASRKATGSQSPLHF
>TRBJ2-2|.|TRBV9|.
TGTGCCAGCAGTGCAGGGCACACCGGGGAGCTGTTTTTT
CASSAGHTGELFF
>TRBJ1-2|.|TRBV23-1|.
TGCGCCAGCAGTCCGTTGGATTCCTATGGCTACACCTTC
CASSPLDSYGYTF
>TRBJ1-6|once|TRBV3-1/TRBV3-2|.
TGTGCCAGCAGCCCACTCGCTGGAACAGAGAATTCACCCCTCCACTTT
CASSPLAGTENSPLHF
>TRBJ1-4|.|TRBV9|TRBD1
TGTGCCAGCAGCGTAGCAGGGGGTAATGAAAAACTGTTTTTT
CASSVAGGNEKLFF
>TRBJ2-1|.|TRBV29-1|TRBD2
TGCAGCGTCGGACTAGCGGCCTACAATGAGCAGTTCTTC
CSVGLAAYNEQFF
>TRBJ1-5|.|TRBV6-6|.
TGTGCCAGCATTTTACAACCGGGGTTGAATCAGCCCCAGCATTTT
CASILQPGLNQPQHF
>TRBJ1-4|.|TRBV11-2|.
TGTGCCAGCAGCTTAGTCGGCAGAACTAATGAAAAACTGTTTTTT
CASSLVGRTNEKLFF